This TCR beta chain was recovered during a study of blood T cell repertoires in COVID-19. Study at large: The United States, Italy and Spain provided the acute and convalescent COVID-19 samples. The analysed material was cDNA or gDNA that came from T cells, B-cell-depleted T cells, or PBMCs.

The data were produced by immunoSEQ multiplex PCR, yet TCRdb's version contains in-frame clones alone and is incomplete. The profile shows 85,000 to 130,000 clones, 87% of them singletons. The CDR3 has 18 amino acids. V lost 5 bases and J lost 0; bases outside the gene matches: 11. Germline assignment: CDR1 SGHAT and CDR2 FQNNGV. The sequencing sample was made of peripheral blood. This clonotype originated in a man aged 50-60 years with acute or convalescent COVID-19. The chain recombines TRBV11-2 with TRBJ1-3, with 9 bases that match TRBD1. The CDR3 region is CASSPRTGAQSSGNTIYF. In nucleotides, the CDR3 is TGTGCCAGCAGCCCTAGGACAGGGGCCCAGAGCTCTGGAAACACCATATATTTT.